Below are 14 T cell receptor beta chains sequenced from a single sample in a study of HIV-infected children after antiretroviral therapy interruption. The treatment: PENTA 11 planned treatment interruption arm or continuous ART arm. Unique molecular identifiers were included in an RNA-based 3' RACE TCR library. Via MiXCR, TCRdb re-called the 3' RACE reads, giving one row per CDR3 protein. Of about 40,000 distinct CDR3 sequences in the sample, approximately 7% were seen once. The sequenced sample was CD45RA+ CD4+ T cells from PBMCs, pooled from several time points, obtained from a donor given antiretroviral therapy, either interrupted or continuous. As to subset: naive CD4+ CD45RA+ CD45RO- T cells. These receptors originate from a pool of human donors with HIV.

J is TRBJ1-1 and V is TRBV12-3 or TRBV12-4; D unclear. The length of the CDR3 is 11 residues. Trimming cost V 5 bases and J 1 base, with 2 bases left between them. The CDR3 region has the DNA TGTGCCAGCAGTCGGAACACTGAAGCTTTCTTT. Its protein product is CASSRNTEAFF.

This clonotype was seen a single time. The J gene is TRBJ2-7, the V gene TRBV5-6; D is unclear. Germline assignment: CDR1 SGHDT and CDR2 YYEEEE. V shed 2 bases and J shed 2 bases, with 11 bases lying between them. The CDR3 extends over 14 amino acids. This CDR3 reads CASSFLIRPYEQYF. CDR3 nucleotides: TGTGCCAGCAGCTTCTTGATCCGCCCCTACGAGCAGTACTTC. The whole variable domain, remainder taken from reference TRBV5-6 and TRBJ2-7, is DAGVTQSPTHLIKTRGQQVTLRCSPKSGHDTVSWYQQALGQGPQFIFQYYEEEERQRGNFPDRFSGHQFPNYSSELNVNALLLGDSALYLCASSFLIRPYEQYFGPGTRLTVT.

This clonotype was observed at least ten times. This chain uses TRBV7-2 with TRBJ2-1; TRBD2 matches 13 bases. The CDR3 totals 16 residues. V lost 5 bases and J lost 10; bases outside the gene matches: 11. Germline V gene lookup returns CDR1 SGHTA and CDR2 FQGNSA. CDR3 bases: TGTGCCAGCAGCCCCGGGGGGACTAGCGGGGAAGGAGAGCAGTTCTTC. The encoded protein is CASSPGGTSGEGEQFF.

At least ten counts were recorded for this clonotype. This sequence joins TRBV7-8 and TRBJ1-1; D ambiguous. Germline CDR1 SGHVS, CDR2 FQNEAQ. V was cut by 7 bases and J by 7 bases, with 13 bases left in between. The CDR3 has 12 amino acids. CDR3 region: CASTQNHIEAFF. The CDR3 nucleotides read TGTGCCAGCACCCAAAACCATATTGAAGCTTTCTTT.

In its sample, this clonotype was seen many times. The J gene is TRBJ2-2, the V gene TRBV23-1, with 7 bases aligning to TRBD1. TRBV23-1 is reported as an ORF; its role is uncertain. This CDR3 region has 17 residues. J was trimmed by 0 bases and V by 0 bases; bases with no gene match: 4. CDR3 in amino acids: CASSQSLDRTNTGELFF. CDR3 nucleotide sequence: TGCGCCAGCAGTCAATCCCTGGACAGGACGAACACCGGGGAGCTGTTTTTT.

This clonotype occurred many times. The V and J genes are TRBV15 and TRBJ1-4, with 8 positions matching TRBD1. CDR3 length equals 14 residues. V gave up 1 base and J gave up 8 bases; unmatched junction bases: 3. Looked up from germline, CDR1 is LNHNV and CDR2 is YYDKDF (reference sequence). CDR3: CATSRVDRDEKLFF. The CDR3 region has the DNA TGTGCCACCAGCAGAGTGGACAGGGACGAAAAACTGTTTTTT.

J is TRBJ2-5 and V is TRBV12-3 or TRBV12-4; TRBD1 is a possible D gene (5 bases). CDR3 size: 15 residues. V dropped 0 bases and J dropped 1 base, with 9 bases sitting between them. The CDR3 loop is CASSLAGDSQETQYF. The DNA for the CDR3 is TGTGCCAGCAGTTTAGCAGGTGACAGCCAAGAGACCCAGTACTTC.

This clonotype was observed at least ten times. The chain employs TRBV30 and TRBJ1-5; TRBD1 is a possible D gene (6 bases). This CDR3 has 13 amino acids. V lost 0 bases and J 7 bases, leaving 10 bases between the germline ends. Germline V gene lookup returns CDR1 GTSNPN and CDR2 SVGIG (reference sequence). The CDR3 loop reads CAWSVHRAQPQHF. CDR3 DNA: TGTGCCTGGAGTGTACACAGGGCCCAGCCCCAGCATTTT.

This sequence joins TRBV27 and TRBJ2-1; 9 bases agree with TRBD2. The CDR3 length is 17 residues. The germline V gene encodes CDR1 MNHEY and CDR2 SMNVEV (reference sequence). V dropped 4 bases and J dropped 7; count of bases not matched to a gene: 14. CDR3 DNA: TGTGCCAGCAGTTCGCCACGGGTAGCGGGAGTAGGGAATGAGCAGTTCTTC. As protein: CASSSPRVAGVGNEQFF.

This clonotype has more than one count but fewer than ten. The rearrangement links TRBV6-2 or TRBV6-3 to TRBJ1-3; tentatively, D is TRBD1 (6 bases). Germline V CDR1 and CDR2: MNHEY, SVGEGT. The CDR3 covers 15 residues. Trimming cost V 2 bases and J 0 bases, with 8 bases left between them. CDR3 DNA sequence: TGTGCCAGCAGTTACGACAGGTTCTCTGGAAACACCATATATTTT. Its protein is CASSYDRFSGNTIYF.

Many counts were recorded for this clonotype. This chain connects TRBV6-2 or TRBV6-3 to TRBJ2-5, with a weak D call TRBD1 (8 bases). Trimming shortened V by 2 bases and J by 7 bases, and 14 bases separated the two germline ends. Germline CDR1 and CDR2: MNHEY and SVGEGT. The CDR3 has 14 amino acids. CDR3 sequence (DNA): TGTGCCAGCAGTTACCGGAACAGGGGGGGGACCCAGTACTTC. This sequence encodes CASSYRNRGGTQYF.

This clonotype was recorded at least ten times. The V and J genes are TRBV3-1 and TRBJ2-7; D is perhaps TRBD2 (5 bases). Trimming cost V 4 bases and J 7 bases, with 17 bases left between them. CDR3 size: 14 residues. Germline lookup yields CDR1 LGHDT and CDR2 YNNKEL (reference sequence). CDR3 DNA: TGTGCCAGCAGCCCTACCCGGACTCGAGGGGAGCAGTACTTC. Amino acids: CASSPTRTRGEQYF.

This clonotype turned up a few times. The V gene is TRBV7-8, the J gene TRBJ2-7; D might be TRBD2 (5 bases). CDR3 length: 15 amino acids. The germline V and J ends were trimmed by 5 bases and 3 bases, with 17 bases remaining between them. Germline V CDR1 and CDR2: SGHVS, FQNEAQ. The CDR3 DNA reads as TGTGCCAGCAGCCCCCGGACGGGAACGGACTACGAGCAGTACTTC. Translation gives CASSPRTGTDYEQYF. Together with reference TRBV7-8 and TRBJ2-7, the CDR3 gives the full variable domain: GAGVSQSPRYKVAKRGQDVALRCDPISGHVSLFWYQQALGQGPEFLTYFQNEAQLDKSGLPSDRFFAERPEGSVSTLKIQRTQQEDSAVYLCASSPRTGTDYEQYFGPGTRLTVT.

At least ten counts were recorded for this clonotype. The chain employs TRBV18 and TRBJ2-7; D call uncertain. The CDR3 sequence is 13 residues long. The germline V gene has CDR1 KGHSH and CDR2 LQKENI. Trimming cost V 1 base and J 5 bases, with 9 bases left between them. The CDR3 DNA sequence: TGTGCCAGCTCACCACTTGTCCGGGACGAGCAGTACTTC. Encoded protein: CASSPLVRDEQYF.